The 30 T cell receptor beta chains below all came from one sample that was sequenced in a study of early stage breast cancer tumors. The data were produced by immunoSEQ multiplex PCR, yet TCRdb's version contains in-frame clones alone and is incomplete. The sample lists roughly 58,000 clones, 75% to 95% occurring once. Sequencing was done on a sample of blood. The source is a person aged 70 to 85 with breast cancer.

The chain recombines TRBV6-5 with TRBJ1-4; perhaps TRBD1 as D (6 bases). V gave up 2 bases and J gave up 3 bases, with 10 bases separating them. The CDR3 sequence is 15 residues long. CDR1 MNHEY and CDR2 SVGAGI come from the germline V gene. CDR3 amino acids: CASSYGQSPNEKLFF. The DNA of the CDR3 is TGTGCCAGCAGTTACGGACAGAGTCCTAATGAAAAACTGTTTTTT.

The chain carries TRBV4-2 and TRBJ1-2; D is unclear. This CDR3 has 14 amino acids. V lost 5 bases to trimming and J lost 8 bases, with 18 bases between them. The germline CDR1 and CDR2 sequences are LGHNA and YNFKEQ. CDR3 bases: TGTGCCAGCAGCTTGGCGGCCCGGAGAGGGGGCTACACCTTC. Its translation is CASSLAARRGGYTF.

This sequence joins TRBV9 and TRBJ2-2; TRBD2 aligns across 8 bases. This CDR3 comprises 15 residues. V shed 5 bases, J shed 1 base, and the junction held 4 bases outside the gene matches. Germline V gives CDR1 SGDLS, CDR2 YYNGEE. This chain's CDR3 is CASRGTSGNTGELFF. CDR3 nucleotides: TGTGCCAGCAGGGGCACTAGCGGGAACACCGGGGAGCTGTTTTTT. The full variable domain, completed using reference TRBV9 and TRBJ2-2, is DSGVTQTPKHLITATGQRVTLRCSPRSGDLSVYWYQQSLDQGLQFLIQYYNGEERAKGNILERFSAQQFPDLHSELNLSSLELGDSALYFCASRGTSGNTGELFFGEGSRLTVL.

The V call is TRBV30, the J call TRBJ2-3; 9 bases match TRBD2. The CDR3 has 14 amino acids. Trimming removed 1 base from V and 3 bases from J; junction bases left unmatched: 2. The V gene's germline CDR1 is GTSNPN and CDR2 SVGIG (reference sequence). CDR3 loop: CAWSGAGGTDTQYF. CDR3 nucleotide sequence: TGTGCCTGGAGTGGTGCGGGAGGGACAGATACGCAGTATTTT.

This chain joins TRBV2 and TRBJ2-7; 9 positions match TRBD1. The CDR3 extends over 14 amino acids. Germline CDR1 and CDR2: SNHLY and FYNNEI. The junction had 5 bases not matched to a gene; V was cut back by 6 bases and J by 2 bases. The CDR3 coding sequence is TGTGCCAGCAGCGGGACAGGGTCTACCTACGAGCAGTACTTC. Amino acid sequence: CASSGTGSTYEQYF.

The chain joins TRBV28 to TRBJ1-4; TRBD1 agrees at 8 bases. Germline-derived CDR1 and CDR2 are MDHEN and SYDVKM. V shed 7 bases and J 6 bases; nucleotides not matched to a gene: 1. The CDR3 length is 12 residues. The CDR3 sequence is CASTTGDEKLFF. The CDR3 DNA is TGTGCCAGCACGACAGGGGATGAAAAACTGTTTTTT.

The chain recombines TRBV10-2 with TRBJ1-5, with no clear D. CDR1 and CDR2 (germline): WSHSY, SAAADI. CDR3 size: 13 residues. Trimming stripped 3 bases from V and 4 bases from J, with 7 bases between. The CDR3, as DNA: TGCGCCAGCAGTGAAGGAGGGAATCAGCCCCAGCATTTT. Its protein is CASSEGGNQPQHF.

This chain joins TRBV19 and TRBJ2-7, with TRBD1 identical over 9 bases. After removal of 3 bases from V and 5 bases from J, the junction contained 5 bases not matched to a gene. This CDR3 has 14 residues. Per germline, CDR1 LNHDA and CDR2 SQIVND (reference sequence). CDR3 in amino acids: CASSIKQGAHEQYF. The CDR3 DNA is TGTGCCAGTAGTATCAAACAGGGGGCCCACGAGCAGTACTTC.

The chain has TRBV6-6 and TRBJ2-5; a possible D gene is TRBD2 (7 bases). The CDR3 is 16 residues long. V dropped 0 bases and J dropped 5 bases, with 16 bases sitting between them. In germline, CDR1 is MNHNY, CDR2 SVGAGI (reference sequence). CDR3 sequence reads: CASSYSMRGRDETQYF. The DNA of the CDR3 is TGTGCCAGCAGTTACTCGATGCGGGGGCGCGATGAGACCCAGTACTTC.

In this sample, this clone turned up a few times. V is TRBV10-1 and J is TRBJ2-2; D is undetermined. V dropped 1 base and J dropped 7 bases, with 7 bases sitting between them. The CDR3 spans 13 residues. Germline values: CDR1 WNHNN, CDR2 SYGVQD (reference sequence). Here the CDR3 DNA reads TGCGCCAGCAGTGAGTTGAGTAGCGGGGAGCTGTTTTTT. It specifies CASSELSSGELFF.

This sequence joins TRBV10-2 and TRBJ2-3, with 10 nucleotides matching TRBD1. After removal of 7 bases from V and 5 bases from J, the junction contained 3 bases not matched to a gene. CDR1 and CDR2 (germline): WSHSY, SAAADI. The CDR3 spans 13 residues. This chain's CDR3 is CASTDRGGDTQYF. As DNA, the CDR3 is TGCGCCAGCACGGACAGGGGGGGAGATACGCAGTATTTT.

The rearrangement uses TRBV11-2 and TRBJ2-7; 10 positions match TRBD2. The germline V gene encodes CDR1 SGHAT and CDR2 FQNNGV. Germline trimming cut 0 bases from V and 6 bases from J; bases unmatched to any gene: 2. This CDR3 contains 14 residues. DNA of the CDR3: TGTGCCAGCAGCTTAGAAGCGGGAGGGCGCGAGCAGTACTTC. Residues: CASSLEAGGREQYF.

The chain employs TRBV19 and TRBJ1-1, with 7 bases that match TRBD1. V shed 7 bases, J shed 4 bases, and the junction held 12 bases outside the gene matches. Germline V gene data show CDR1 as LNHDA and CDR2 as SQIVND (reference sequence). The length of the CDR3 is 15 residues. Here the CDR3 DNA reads TGTGCCAGTACCCTAGAGGGACAGAAGGGCACTGAAGCTTTCTTT. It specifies CASTLEGQKGTEAFF.

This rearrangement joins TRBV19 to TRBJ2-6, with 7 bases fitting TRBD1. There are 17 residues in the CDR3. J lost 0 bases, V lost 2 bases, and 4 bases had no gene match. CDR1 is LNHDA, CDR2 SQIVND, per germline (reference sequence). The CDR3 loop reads CASSIRGGISGANVLTF. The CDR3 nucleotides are TGTGCCAGTAGTATACGAGGGGGCATCTCTGGGGCCAACGTCCTGACTTTC.

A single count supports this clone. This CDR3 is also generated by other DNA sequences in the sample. This chain's CDR3 is CASSSPVGEQYF. The CDR3 nucleotides are TGTGCCAGTTCCTCCCCAGTTGGCGAGCAGTACTTC. The J gene is TRBJ2-7, the V gene TRBV28, with unresolved D. CDR1 is MDHEN, CDR2 SYDVKM, per germline. This CDR3 comprises 12 residues. V was shortened by 9 bases and J by 6 bases, with 15 bases between the two germline ends.

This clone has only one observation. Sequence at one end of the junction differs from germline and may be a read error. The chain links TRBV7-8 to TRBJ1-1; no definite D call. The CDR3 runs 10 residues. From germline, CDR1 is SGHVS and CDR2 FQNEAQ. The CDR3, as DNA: TGTGCCAGCCTAGGAGGGCTAATTTCCTTT. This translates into CASLGGLISF. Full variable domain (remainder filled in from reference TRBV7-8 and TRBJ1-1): GAGVSQSPRYKVAKRGQDVALRCDPISGHVSLFWYQQALGQGPEFLTYFQNEAQLDKSGLPSDRFFAERPEGSVSTLKIQRTQQEDSAVYLCASLGGLISFGQGTRLTVV.

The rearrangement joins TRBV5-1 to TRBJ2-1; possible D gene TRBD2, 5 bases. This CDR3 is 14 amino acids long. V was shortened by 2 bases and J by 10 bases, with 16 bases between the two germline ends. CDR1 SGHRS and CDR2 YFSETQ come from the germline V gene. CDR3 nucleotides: TGCGCCAGCAGCTTAATCCCGACTACGGGAGAGCAGTTCTTC. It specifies CASSLIPTTGEQFF. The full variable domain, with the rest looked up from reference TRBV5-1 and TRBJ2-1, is KAGVTQTPRYLIKTRGQQVTLSCSPISGHRSVSWYQQTPGQGLQFLFEYFSETQRNKGNFPGRFSGRQFSNSRSEMNVSTLELGDSALYLCASSLIPTTGEQFFGPGTRLTVL.

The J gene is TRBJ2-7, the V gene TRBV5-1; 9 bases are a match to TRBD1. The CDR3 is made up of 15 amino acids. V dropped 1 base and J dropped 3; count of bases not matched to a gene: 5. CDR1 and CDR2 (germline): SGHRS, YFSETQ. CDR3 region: CASSLYPTGGYEQYF. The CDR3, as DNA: TGCGCCAGCAGCTTGTATCCGACAGGGGGCTACGAGCAGTACTTC.

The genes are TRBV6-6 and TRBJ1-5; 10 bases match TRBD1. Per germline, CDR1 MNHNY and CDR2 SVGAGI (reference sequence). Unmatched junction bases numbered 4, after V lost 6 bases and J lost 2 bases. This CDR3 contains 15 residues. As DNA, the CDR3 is TGTGCCAGCAGCCGGGACAGGGGAGGCAATCAGCCCCAGCATTTT. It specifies CASSRDRGGNQPQHF.

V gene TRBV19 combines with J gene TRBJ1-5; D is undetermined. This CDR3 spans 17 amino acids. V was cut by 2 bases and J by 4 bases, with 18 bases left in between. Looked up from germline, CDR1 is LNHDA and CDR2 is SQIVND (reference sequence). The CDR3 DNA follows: TGTGCCAGTAGTATACCGGGGTGGGAGGTTAGGAATCAGCCCCAGCATTTT. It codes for CASSIPGWEVRNQPQHF.

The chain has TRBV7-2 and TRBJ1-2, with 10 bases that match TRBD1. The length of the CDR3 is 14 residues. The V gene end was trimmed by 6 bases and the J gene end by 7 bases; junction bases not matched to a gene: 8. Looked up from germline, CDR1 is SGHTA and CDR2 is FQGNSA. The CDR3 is CASRPQGQGTGYTF. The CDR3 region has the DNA TGTGCCAGCAGACCACAGGGACAGGGGACTGGCTACACCTTC.

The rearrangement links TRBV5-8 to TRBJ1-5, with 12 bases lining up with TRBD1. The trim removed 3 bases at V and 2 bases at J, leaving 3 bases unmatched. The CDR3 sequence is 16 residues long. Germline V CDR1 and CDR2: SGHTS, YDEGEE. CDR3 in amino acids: CASSWGQGAGNQPQHF. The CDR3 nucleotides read TGTGCCAGCAGCTGGGGACAGGGGGCAGGCAATCAGCCCCAGCATTTT.

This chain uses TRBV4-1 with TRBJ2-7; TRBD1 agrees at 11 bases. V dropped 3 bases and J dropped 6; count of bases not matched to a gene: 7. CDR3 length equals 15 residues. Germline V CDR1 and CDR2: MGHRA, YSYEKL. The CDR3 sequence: CASSHIRTGGGEQYF. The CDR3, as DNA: TGCGCCAGCAGCCATATACGGACAGGGGGCGGCGAGCAGTACTTC.

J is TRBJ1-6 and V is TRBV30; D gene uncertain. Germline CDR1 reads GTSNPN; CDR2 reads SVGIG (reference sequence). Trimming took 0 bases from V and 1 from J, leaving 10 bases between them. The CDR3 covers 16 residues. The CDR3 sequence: CAWSVLFGSYNSPLHF. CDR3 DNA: TGTGCCTGGAGTGTATTGTTCGGTTCCTATAATTCACCCCTCCACTTT.

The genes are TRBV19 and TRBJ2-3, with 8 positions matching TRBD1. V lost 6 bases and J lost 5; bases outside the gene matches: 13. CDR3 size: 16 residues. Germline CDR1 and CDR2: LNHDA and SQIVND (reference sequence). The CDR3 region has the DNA TGTGCCAGTAGGGATGGACAGGGAGGATGGAGAGATACGCAGTATTTT. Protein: CASRDGQGGWRDTQYF.

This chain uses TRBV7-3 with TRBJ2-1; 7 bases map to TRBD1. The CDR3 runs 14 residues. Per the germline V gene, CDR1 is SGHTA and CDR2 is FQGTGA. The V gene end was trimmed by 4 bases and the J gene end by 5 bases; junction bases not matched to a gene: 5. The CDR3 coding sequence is TGTGCCAGCAGCTACACCGGACAGGACAATGAGCAGTTCTTC. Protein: CASSYTGQDNEQFF.

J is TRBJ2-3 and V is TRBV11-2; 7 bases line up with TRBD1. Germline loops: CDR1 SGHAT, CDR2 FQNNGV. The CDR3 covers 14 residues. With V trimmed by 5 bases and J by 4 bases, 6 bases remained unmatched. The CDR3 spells CASSPRQGPDTQYF. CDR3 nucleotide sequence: TGTGCCAGCAGCCCCCGACAGGGACCAGATACGCAGTATTTT.

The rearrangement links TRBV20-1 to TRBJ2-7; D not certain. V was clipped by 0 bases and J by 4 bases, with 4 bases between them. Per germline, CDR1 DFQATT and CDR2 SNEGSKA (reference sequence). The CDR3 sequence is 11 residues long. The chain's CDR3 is CSARDGYEQYF. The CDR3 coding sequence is TGCAGTGCTAGAGACGGGTACGAGCAGTACTTC.

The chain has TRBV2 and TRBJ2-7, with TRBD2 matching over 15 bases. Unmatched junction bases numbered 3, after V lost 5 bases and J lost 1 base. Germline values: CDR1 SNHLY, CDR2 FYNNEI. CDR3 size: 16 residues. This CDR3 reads CASSWGLAGGSYEQYF. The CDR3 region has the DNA TGTGCCAGCAGTTGGGGACTAGCGGGGGGTTCCTACGAGCAGTACTTC.

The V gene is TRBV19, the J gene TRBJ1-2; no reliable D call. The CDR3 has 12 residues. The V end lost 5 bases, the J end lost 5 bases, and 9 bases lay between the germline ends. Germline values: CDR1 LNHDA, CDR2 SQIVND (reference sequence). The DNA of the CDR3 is TGTGCCAGTAGTGTCGGGGAGTATGGCTACACCTTC. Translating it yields CASSVGEYGYTF.